The rows below give T cell receptor beta chains drawn from one sample of a study of T cell responses to AZD1222 COVID-19 vaccine. Repertoires were generated with immunoSEQ multiplex PCR, while TCRdb's copy carries only in-frame clones and drops some. The data contain about 140,000 clones, almost 95% of them seen just once; the ten biggest clones take up 3% to 4%. The starting material was peripheral blood, obtained 28 days after the second AZD1222 dose. Source of these receptors: an adult who received the AZD1222 COVID-19 vaccine. CDR3s include the opening cysteine and the closing phenylalanine or tryptophan. The order of the fields is D gene, CDR3 length, V gene, clone size, J gene, CDR3 DNA, CDR3 protein. A D gene is named only where the DNA matches it firmly. Rows may omit the clone size; those that give it use once, few, many or a size class.

d_call: -
cdr3_length: 13
v_call: TRBV2
clone_size: -
j_call: TRBJ2-5
cdr3_nt: TGTGCCAGCAGTGAAGTGGCGGGGGAGACCCAGTACTTC
cdr3_aa: CASSEVAGETQYF

d_call: TRBD1
cdr3_length: 11
v_call: TRBV19
clone_size: -
j_call: TRBJ2-7
cdr3_nt: TGTGCCAGTAGTGACAGGGTCGAGCAGTACTTC
cdr3_aa: CASSDRVEQYF

d_call: TRBD1
cdr3_length: 15
v_call: TRBV6-1
clone_size: -
j_call: TRBJ2-1
cdr3_nt: TGTGCCAGCAGTGAAGAGGGGGCCCTTTACAATGAGCAGTTCTTC
cdr3_aa: CASSEEGALYNEQFF

d_call: TRBD2
cdr3_length: 14
v_call: TRBV19
clone_size: -
j_call: TRBJ2-1
cdr3_nt: TGTGCCAGTAGTATAGGTGGACTAGCGAATGAGCAGTTCTTC
cdr3_aa: CASSIGGLANEQFF

d_call: -
cdr3_length: 13
v_call: TRBV12-3/TRBV12-4
clone_size: -
j_call: TRBJ1-1
cdr3_nt: TGTGCCAGCAGGGACGGTACGAACACTGAAGCTTTCTTT
cdr3_aa: CASRDGTNTEAFF

d_call: -
cdr3_length: 15
v_call: TRBV2
clone_size: few
j_call: TRBJ2-3
cdr3_nt: TGTGCCAGCAGTGAAACGCGGGGTTGGGCAGATACGCAGTATTTT
cdr3_aa: CASSETRGWADTQYF

d_call: -
cdr3_length: 15
v_call: TRBV6-2/TRBV6-3
clone_size: -
j_call: TRBJ1-1
cdr3_nt: TGTGCCAGCAGTTACCCGCGACAGGCTGACACTGAAGCTTTCTTT
cdr3_aa: CASSYPRQADTEAFF

d_call: -
cdr3_length: 11
v_call: TRBV6-4
clone_size: -
j_call: TRBJ1-3
cdr3_nt: TGTGCCAGCAGTGGAGAATCGGCCATATATTTT
cdr3_aa: CASSGESAIYF

d_call: -
cdr3_length: 13
v_call: TRBV11-3
clone_size: -
j_call: TRBJ1-1
cdr3_nt: TGTGCCAGCAGCTCTGCCTTGAACACTGAAGCTTTCTTT
cdr3_aa: CASSSALNTEAFF

d_call: -
cdr3_length: 16
v_call: TRBV7-3
clone_size: -
j_call: TRBJ2-2
cdr3_nt: TGTGCCAGCAGCTTAAAGGCCCCGTCATATGCGGAGGAGCTGTTTTTT
cdr3_aa: CASSLKAPSYAEELFF

d_call: -
cdr3_length: 16
v_call: TRBV19
clone_size: -
j_call: TRBJ1-5
cdr3_nt: TGTGCCAGTAGTCCCCCCGGGCAGGGTATGAGGCAGCCCCAGCATTTT
cdr3_aa: CASSPPGQGMRQPQHF

d_call: -
cdr3_length: 12
v_call: TRBV29-1
clone_size: -
j_call: TRBJ2-3
cdr3_nt: TGCAGCGTTGAGCCTGGCACAGATACGCAGTATTTT
cdr3_aa: CSVEPGTDTQYF

d_call: -
cdr3_length: 17
v_call: TRBV21-1
clone_size: -
j_call: TRBJ2-1
cdr3_nt: TGTGCCAGCAGCAAATTTCTCGGGAATTCCCTTCGGGATGAGCAGTTCTTC
cdr3_aa: CASSKFLGNSLRDEQFF

d_call: -
cdr3_length: 15
v_call: TRBV9
clone_size: -
j_call: TRBJ2-1
cdr3_nt: TGTGCCAGCAGCGTAGACGGGACTCTAATCAATGAGCAGTTCTTC
cdr3_aa: CASSVDGTLINEQFF

d_call: TRBD1
cdr3_length: 12
v_call: TRBV10-3
clone_size: -
j_call: TRBJ2-7
cdr3_nt: TGTGCCGCATCCGGGACAGCCTACGAGCAGTACTTC
cdr3_aa: CAASGTAYEQYF

d_call: TRBD1
cdr3_length: 14
v_call: TRBV2
clone_size: -
j_call: TRBJ1-1
cdr3_nt: TGTGCCAGCATTGGACAGGGGCTCCCCCCTGAAGCTTTCTTT
cdr3_aa: CASIGQGLPPEAFF

d_call: TRBD2
cdr3_length: 15
v_call: TRBV6-2/TRBV6-3
clone_size: -
j_call: TRBJ2-7
cdr3_nt: TGTGCCAGCAGTTATTCCGGGACTAGCGGGAGCGAGCAGTACTTC
cdr3_aa: CASSYSGTSGSEQYF

d_call: TRBD1
cdr3_length: 15
v_call: TRBV30
clone_size: -
j_call: TRBJ1-1
cdr3_nt: TGTGCCTGGAGGGACGCACAGGGGTTCAGCACTGAAGCTTTCTTT
cdr3_aa: CAWRDAQGFSTEAFF